This is a list of T cell receptor beta chains from one sample in a study of blood T cell repertoires in COVID-19. Sequencing used immunoSEQ multiplex PCR; TCRdb keeps in-frame clones, though not all of them. In the table there are roughly 200,000 clones, around nine tenths of which are singletons. The material sequenced was PBMCs or T cells enriched from blood (not recorded which). These receptors all stem from a woman aged 25 to 39 with acute COVID-19. CDR3s include the opening cysteine and the closing phenylalanine or tryptophan. D genes are given only for firm matches. Clone sizes are given selectively: once, few, many, or a class where the clone is expanded.

clone_size j_call d_call v_call cdr3_aa cdr3_nt
NA TRBJ1-2 NA TRBV6-5 CASSTTGGLWGYTF TGTGCCAGCAGCACGACAGGAGGCCTATGGGGCTACACCTTC
NA TRBJ1-4 NA TRBV7-9 CASSLAGAVDEKLFF TGTGCCAGCAGCTTAGCGGGGGCGGTCGATGAAAAACTGTTTTTT
NA TRBJ2-7 TRBD2 TRBV29-1 CSVRSGSSYEQYF TGCAGCGTCCGTAGCGGGTCCTCCTACGAGCAGTACTTC
NA TRBJ1-2 TRBD1 TRBV30 CAFRDRDFGGYTF TGTGCCTTCCGGGACAGGGATTTCGGCGGCTACACCTTC
NA TRBJ2-7 TRBD1 TRBV5-1 CASSLDSQGDEQYF TGCGCCAGCAGCCTGGACTCTCAGGGGGACGAGCAGTACTTC
NA TRBJ2-2 NA TRBV5-6 CASTLLLLNTGELFF TGTGCCAGCACCTTACTCTTACTGAACACCGGGGAGCTGTTTTTT
NA TRBJ2-3 NA TRBV28 CASSLQGGTDTQYF TGTGCCAGCAGTTTACAGGGTGGCACAGATACGCAGTATTTT
NA TRBJ1-5 TRBD1 TRBV15 CATSRDWTGLTLYSNQPQHF TGTGCCACCAGCAGAGATTGGACAGGGTTGACCCTTTATAGCAATCAGCCCCAGCATTTT
once TRBJ2-6 NA TRBV2 CASRERRGAGANVLTF TGTGCCAGCAGGGAGAGACGGGGAGCTGGGGCCAACGTCCTGACTTTC
NA TRBJ1-5 NA TRBV27 CASSYSSNQPQHF TGTGCCAGCAGTTACAGTAGCAATCAGCCCCAGCATTTT
NA TRBJ2-1 NA TRBV6-1 CASSEAGELWDEQFF TGTGCCAGCAGTGAAGCCGGGGAGCTTTGGGATGAGCAGTTCTTC
NA TRBJ2-5 TRBD2 TRBV3-1/TRBV3-2 CASSPGTSGYQETQYF TGTGCCAGCAGCCCCGGGACTAGCGGATACCAAGAGACCCAGTACTTC
NA TRBJ2-7 TRBD1 TRBV5-1 CASSSEGTGRTYEQYF TGCGCCAGCAGCTCAGAAGGGACAGGGCGAACCTACGAGCAGTACTTC
once TRBJ1-2 TRBD1 TRBV27 CASRGQGVGYGYTF TGTGCCAGCAGGGGACAGGGGGTGGGATATGGCTACACCTTC
once TRBJ2-3 TRBD2 TRBV2 CASSEMASGGADTQYF TGTGCCAGCAGTGAAATGGCTAGCGGGGGGGCAGATACGCAGTATTTT
NA TRBJ1-2 TRBD1 TRBV3-1/TRBV3-2 CASSQPGQGGYGYTF TGTGCCAGCAGCCAACCGGGACAGGGGGGCTATGGCTACACCTTC
NA TRBJ2-1 NA TRBV3-1/TRBV3-2 CASSQDRLGEQFF TGTGCCAGCAGCCAAGATCGACTGGGTGAGCAGTTCTTC
NA TRBJ2-2 TRBD1 TRBV18 CASSPVGQASNTGELFF TGTGCCAGCTCACCTGTGGGACAGGCCTCGAACACCGGGGAGCTGTTTTTT
NA TRBJ1-1 TRBD1 TRBV7-8 CASSPAGGAFF TGTGCCAGCAGCCCAGCAGGGGGAGCTTTCTTT
NA TRBJ1-1 TRBD1 TRBV6-5 CASSYDRGLGTEAFF TGTGCCAGCAGTTACGACAGGGGGTTGGGCACTGAAGCTTTCTTT
NA TRBJ1-1 NA TRBV7-9 CASSSRTVGDTEAFF TGTGCCAGCAGCTCAAGGACAGTGGGGGACACTGAAGCTTTCTTT
NA TRBJ1-1 NA TRBV27 CASYPYSRGKAFF TGTGCCAGCTATCCCTACTCCAGGGGCAAGGCTTTCTTT
NA TRBJ1-2 TRBD1 TRBV7-2 CASSPGQGPFGYTF TGTGCCAGCAGCCCTGGACAGGGGCCGTTTGGCTACACCTTC
few TRBJ2-2 TRBD2 TRBV15 CATRGGTELFF TGTGCCACCCGGGGGGGGACGGAGCTGTTTTTT
NA TRBJ1-4 NA TRBV7-9 CASSSTDTGDEKLFF TGTGCCAGCAGCTCTACTGATACCGGTGATGAAAAACTGTTTTTT
once TRBJ2-7 TRBD1 TRBV13 CASSFGTDYEQYF TGTGCCAGCAGCTTCGGGACAGACTACGAGCAGTACTTC
NA TRBJ1-4 NA TRBV14 CASSRGGGSNEKLFF TGTGCCAGCAGCCGGGGGGGCGGATCGAATGAAAAACTGTTTTTT
NA TRBJ1-2 NA TRBV2 CASRRSDYGYTF TGTGCCAGCAGGAGATCGGACTATGGCTACACCTTC
NA TRBJ1-5 NA TRBV5-5 CASSLVGKGQPQHF TGTGCCAGCAGCTTGGTTGGGAAGGGGCAGCCCCAGCATTTT
NA TRBJ2-1 TRBD1 TRBV4-1 CASSHTDRGPYNEQFF TGCGCCAGCAGCCACACCGACAGGGGGCCCTACAATGAGCAGTTCTTC
NA TRBJ2-7 NA TRBV29-1 CSAQTVSSYEQYF TGCAGCGCTCAAACGGTGAGCTCCTACGAGCAGTACTTC
NA TRBJ1-4 TRBD1 TRBV2 CASTPGGTGWFEKLFF TGTGCCAGCACCCCGGGGGGGACAGGGTGGTTTGAAAAACTGTTTTTT
NA TRBJ1-2 TRBD1 TRBV28 CASSQQGYYGYTF TGTGCCAGCAGCCAACAGGGGTACTATGGCTACACCTTC
NA TRBJ2-3 NA TRBV28 CASSTAGSTDTQYF TGTGCCAGCTCGACGGCGGGGTCCACAGATACGCAGTATTTT
NA TRBJ2-3 NA TRBV21-1 CASRRKGIRDTDTQYF TGTGCCAGCAGGAGAAAGGGGATCAGGGACACAGATACGCAGTATTTT
NA TRBJ2-5 TRBD1 TRBV2 CASSVDRGMGETQYF TGTGCCAGCAGTGTGGACAGGGGTATGGGGGAGACCCAGTACTTC
NA TRBJ1-4 TRBD1 TRBV30 CAWSGGTGDEKLFF TGTGCCTGGAGTGGAGGGACAGGGGATGAAAAACTGTTTTTT
once TRBJ1-2 TRBD1 TRBV5-4 CASSVLQGRGGYTF TGTGCCAGCAGCGTACTACAGGGGCGAGGCGGCTACACCTTC
NA TRBJ2-7 NA TRBV5-6 CASSLTYRDEQYF TGTGCCAGCAGCTTAACGTACAGGGACGAGCAGTACTTC
NA TRBJ2-5 TRBD1 TRBV4-1 CASSGQGFYQETQYF TGCGCCAGCAGCGGACAGGGGTTTTACCAAGAGACCCAGTACTTC
NA TRBJ1-2 NA TRBV28 CAIRLGAGRHGYTF TGTGCGATCAGACTGGGGGCAGGGCGACATGGCTACACCTTC
NA TRBJ2-1 NA TRBV27 CASSLIPMARPYNEQFF TGTGCCAGCAGTTTAATCCCCATGGCACGCCCCTACAATGAGCAGTTCTTC
NA TRBJ1-4 TRBD1 TRBV2 CASSEALRTGGRKLFF TGTGCCAGCAGTGAAGCGCTCCGGACAGGAGGAAGAAAACTGTTTTTT
NA TRBJ2-1 NA TRBV5-4 CASSWGHPSSYNEQFF TGTGCCAGCAGCTGGGGACACCCGAGCTCCTACAATGAGCAGTTCTTC
NA TRBJ1-2 TRBD1 TRBV14 CASSQGQGYGYTF TGTGCCAGCAGCCAGGGACAGGGGTATGGCTACACCTTC
few TRBJ1-2 NA TRBV28 CASSFPRDLNYGYTF TGTGCCAGCAGTTTCCCTCGGGATCTCAACTATGGCTACACCTTC
NA TRBJ2-7 TRBD1 TRBV5-1 CASSSSDRAISYEQYF TGCGCCAGCAGCTCTTCGGACAGGGCTATCTCCTACGAGCAGTACTTC
NA TRBJ1-4 NA TRBV21-1 CASWERTGASREKLFF TGTGCCAGCTGGGAAAGGACAGGAGCCTCGAGGGAAAAACTGTTTTTT
once TRBJ2-1 NA TRBV7-2 CASSPRGTYNEQFF TGTGCCAGCAGCCCCCGCGGAACCTACAATGAGCAGTTCTTC
NA TRBJ1-5 NA TRBV5-1 CASRRSFAGTSRKYSNQPQHF TGCGCCAGCAGGAGAAGTTTCGCCGGGACATCTCGGAAGTATAGCAATCAGCCCCAGCATTTT
few TRBJ1-2 NA TRBV30 CAWAGNHLFYGYTF TGTGCCTGGGCCGGGAATCATCTCTTCTATGGCTACACCTTC
NA TRBJ2-2 NA TRBV6-4 CASSDSPAGELFF TGTGCCAGCAGTGACTCGCCGGCCGGGGAGCTGTTTTTT
NA TRBJ1-2 NA TRBV6-5 CASSPEGRYGYTF TGTGCCAGCAGCCCGGAGGGGCGCTATGGCTACACCTTC
NA TRBJ2-7 NA TRBV10-2 CASTIQGGGYEQYF TGCGCCAGCACCATCCAGGGGGGAGGCTACGAGCAGTACTTC
NA TRBJ2-3 TRBD2 TRBV15 CATSRDRSGVQYF TGTGCCACCAGCAGAGATCGAAGCGGGGTCCAGTATTTT
few TRBJ1-2 NA TRBV12-3/TRBV12-4 CASQRRYGYTF TGTGCCAGCCAACGGAGGTATGGCTACACCTTC
few TRBJ1-2 TRBD1 TRBV7-9 CASSSSDRSNYGYTF TGTGCCAGCAGCTCCTCGGACAGGTCTAACTATGGCTACACCTTC
few TRBJ2-2 NA TRBV2 CASSELRLTGELFF TGTGCCAGCAGTGAACTACGTCTCACCGGGGAGCTGTTTTTT
NA TRBJ2-1 TRBD2 TRBV6-6 CASIRTSGGAASNEQFF TGTGCCAGCATTCGGACTAGCGGGGGGGCAGCAAGCAATGAGCAGTTCTTC